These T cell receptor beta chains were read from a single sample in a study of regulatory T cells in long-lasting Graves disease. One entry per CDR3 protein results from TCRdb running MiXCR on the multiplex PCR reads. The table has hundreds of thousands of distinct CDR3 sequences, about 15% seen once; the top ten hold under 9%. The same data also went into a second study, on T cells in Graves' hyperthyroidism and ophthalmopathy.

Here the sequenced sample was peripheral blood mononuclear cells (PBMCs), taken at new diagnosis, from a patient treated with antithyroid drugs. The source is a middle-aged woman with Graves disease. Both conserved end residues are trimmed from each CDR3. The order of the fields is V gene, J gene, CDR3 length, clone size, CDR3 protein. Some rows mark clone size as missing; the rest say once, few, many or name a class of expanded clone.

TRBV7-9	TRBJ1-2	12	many	ASSLGPGGDGYT
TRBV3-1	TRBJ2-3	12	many	ASSQAGLTDTQY
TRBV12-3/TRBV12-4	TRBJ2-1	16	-	ASTPMVGRGDRDNEQF
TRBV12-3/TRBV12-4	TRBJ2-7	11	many	ASCGQGCYEQY
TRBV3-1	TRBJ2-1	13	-	ASSQASGRFDEQF
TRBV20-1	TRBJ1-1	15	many	SARDQYRGPVNTEAF
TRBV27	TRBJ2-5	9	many	ASSLFGVQY
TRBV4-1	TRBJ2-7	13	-	ASSQESYRDYEQY
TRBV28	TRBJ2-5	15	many	ASSSITSGSWQETQY
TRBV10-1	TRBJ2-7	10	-	ASSEYGYEQY
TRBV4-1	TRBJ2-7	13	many	ASSQLSRGTYEQY
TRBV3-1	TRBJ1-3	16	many	ASSQVLRGRRSGNTIY
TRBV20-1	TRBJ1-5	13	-	SARGMDPNNQPQH
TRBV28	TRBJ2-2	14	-	AMPIFSGRGTGEPF
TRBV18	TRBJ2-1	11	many	ASSPPGEREQF
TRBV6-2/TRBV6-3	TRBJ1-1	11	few	ASSYQAAAEAF
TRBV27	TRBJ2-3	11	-	ASRRDNPDTQY
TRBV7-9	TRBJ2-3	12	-	ASSEGRSTDTQY
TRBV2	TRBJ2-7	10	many	ASRGLSYEQY
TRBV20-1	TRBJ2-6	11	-	SASGAGANVLT
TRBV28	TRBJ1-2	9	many	ASRLEIGYT
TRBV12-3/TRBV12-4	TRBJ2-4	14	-	ASRPGNILAKNIQY
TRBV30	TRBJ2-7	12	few	AWSDSGKGDEQY
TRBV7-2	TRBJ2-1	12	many	ASSRGRGLDEQF
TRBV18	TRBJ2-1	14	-	ASSGGTSGRARSEF
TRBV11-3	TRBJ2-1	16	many	ASSSQPITSGIRNEQF
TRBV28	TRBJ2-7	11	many	ASREQGAYEQY
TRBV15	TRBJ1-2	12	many	ATKLDEGDYGYT
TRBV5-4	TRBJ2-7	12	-	ASSLFTSGTEQY
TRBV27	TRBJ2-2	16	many	ASSLNPLYFANTGELF
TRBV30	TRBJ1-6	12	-	AWDGSSSNSPLH
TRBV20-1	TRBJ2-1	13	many	SAQGAQSSYNEQF
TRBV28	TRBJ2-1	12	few	ASRAGGWIRPQF
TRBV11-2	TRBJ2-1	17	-	ASSLGRLALLGSYNEHF
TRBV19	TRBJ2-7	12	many	ASSMEEGWYEQY
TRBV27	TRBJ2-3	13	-	ASRLSGSRADTQY
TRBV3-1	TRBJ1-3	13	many	ASSQVRERGNTIY
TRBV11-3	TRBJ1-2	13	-	ASSKQGGGGYGYT
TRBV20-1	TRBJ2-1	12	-	SALPPSSYNEQF
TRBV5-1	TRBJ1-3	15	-	ASSLEGHEFSGNTIY
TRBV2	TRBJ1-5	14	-	ASSGQGILSNQPQH
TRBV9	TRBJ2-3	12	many	ASSVEGRTDTQY
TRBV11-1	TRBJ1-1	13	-	ASSARAPEGTEAF
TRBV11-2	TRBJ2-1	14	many	ASSRVQVISYNEQF
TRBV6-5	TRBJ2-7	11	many	ASSYSAVKEQY
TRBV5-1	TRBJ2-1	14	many	ASSFGWGEGNNEQF
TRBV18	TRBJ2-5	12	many	ASSPLSAEETQY
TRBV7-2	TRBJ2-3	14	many	ASSLSPGRAGDTQY
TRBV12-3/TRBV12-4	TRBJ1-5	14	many	ASSTGHSYSNQPQH
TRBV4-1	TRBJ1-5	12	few	ASSQVQINQPQH
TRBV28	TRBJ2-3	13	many	ASRSGGLAGDTQY
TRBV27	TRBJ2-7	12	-	ASSPLAGVNEQY
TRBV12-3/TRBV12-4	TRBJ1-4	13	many	ASSYRDVLNEKLF
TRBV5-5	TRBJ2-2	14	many	ASSLGPGLVTGELF
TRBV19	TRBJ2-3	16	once	ASSIGWAMGPGTDTQY
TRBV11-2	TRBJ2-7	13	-	ASSQDQAPIYEQY
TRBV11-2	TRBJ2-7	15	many	ASSPLTSGRVLYEQY
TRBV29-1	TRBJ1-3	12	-	SVEGGDPGNTIY
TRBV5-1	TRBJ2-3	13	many	ASSSTSVSTDTQY
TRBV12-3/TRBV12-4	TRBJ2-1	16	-	ASRRTLAGESIDNEQF